The source of this T cell receptor (beta chain) is a study of post-analysis software for immune sequencing data. Overall study findings and caveats: TRBV5-6, TRBV5-1 and TRBV20-1 were among 4 or 5 TRBV segments more frequent in patients than controls.

V gave up 2 bases and J gave up 7 bases; unmatched junction bases: 4. Germline CDR1 SGHDT, CDR2 YYEEEE. The CDR3 is 15 amino acids. Unique molecular identifiers were carried by the TCR beta cDNA libraries. Via MiXCR, TCRdb re-called the PCR reads, giving one row per CDR3 protein. Here the sample spans roughly 540,000 distinct CDR3 sequences, approximately 31% being singletons. About this clonotype: What it recognizes is unknown.

The origin of this receptor is a girl aged 2-17 years with multiple sclerosis. Sequences were obtained from blood. The rearrangement joins TRBV5-6 to TRBJ2-3; 13 nucleotides align to TRBD2. The CDR3 nucleotides read TGTGCCAGCAGCTTACTAGCGGGGGGGCGGAATACGCAGTATTTT. It specifies CASSLLAGGRNTQYF.